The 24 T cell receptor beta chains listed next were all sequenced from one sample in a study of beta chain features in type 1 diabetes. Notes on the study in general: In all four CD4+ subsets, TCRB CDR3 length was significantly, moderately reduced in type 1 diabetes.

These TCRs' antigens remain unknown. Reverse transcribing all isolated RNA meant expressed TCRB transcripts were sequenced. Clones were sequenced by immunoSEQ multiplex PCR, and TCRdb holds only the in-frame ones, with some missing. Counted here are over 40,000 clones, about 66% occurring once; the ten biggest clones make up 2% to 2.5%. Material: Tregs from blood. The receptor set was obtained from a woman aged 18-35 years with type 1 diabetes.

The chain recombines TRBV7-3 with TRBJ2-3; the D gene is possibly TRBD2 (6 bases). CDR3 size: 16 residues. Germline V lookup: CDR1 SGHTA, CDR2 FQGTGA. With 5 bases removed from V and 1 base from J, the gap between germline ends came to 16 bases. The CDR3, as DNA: TGTGCCAGCAGCAGACTCGGGAGTCTGGGCACAGATACGCAGTATTTT. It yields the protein CASSRLGSLGTDTQYF.

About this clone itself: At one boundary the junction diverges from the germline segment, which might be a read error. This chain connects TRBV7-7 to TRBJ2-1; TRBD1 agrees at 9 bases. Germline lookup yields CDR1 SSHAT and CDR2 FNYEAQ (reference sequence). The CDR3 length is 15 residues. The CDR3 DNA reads TGTGCTAGCAGCTTGGGGACAGGGTCCCACAATGAGCAGTTCTTC. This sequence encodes CASSLGTGSHNEQFF.

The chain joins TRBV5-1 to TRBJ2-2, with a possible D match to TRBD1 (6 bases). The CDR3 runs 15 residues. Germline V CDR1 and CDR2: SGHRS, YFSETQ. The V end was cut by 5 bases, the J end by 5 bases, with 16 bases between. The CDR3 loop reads CASRRGTQLTGELFF. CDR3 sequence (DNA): TGCGCCAGCAGAAGGGGGACACAACTTACCGGGGAGCTGTTTTTT. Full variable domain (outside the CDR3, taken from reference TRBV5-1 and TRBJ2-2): KAGVTQTPRYLIKTRGQQVTLSCSPISGHRSVSWYQQTPGQGLQFLFEYFSETQRNKGNFPGRFSGRQFSNSRSEMNVSTLELGDSALYLCASRRGTQLTGELFFGEGSRLTVL.

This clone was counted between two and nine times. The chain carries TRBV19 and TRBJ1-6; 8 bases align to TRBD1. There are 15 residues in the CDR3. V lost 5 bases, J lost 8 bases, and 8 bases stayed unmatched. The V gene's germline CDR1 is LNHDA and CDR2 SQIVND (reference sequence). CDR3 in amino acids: CASSDRQGLHSPLHF. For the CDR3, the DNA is TGTGCCAGTAGTGACAGACAGGGGCTCCATTCACCCCTCCACTTT.

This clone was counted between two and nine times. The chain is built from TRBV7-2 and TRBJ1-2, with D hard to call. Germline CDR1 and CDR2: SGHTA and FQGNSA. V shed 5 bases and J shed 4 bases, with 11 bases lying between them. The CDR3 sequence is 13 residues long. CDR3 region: CASSLEVGYGYTF. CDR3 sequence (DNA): TGTGCCAGCAGCCTGGAGGTGGGCTATGGCTACACCTTC.

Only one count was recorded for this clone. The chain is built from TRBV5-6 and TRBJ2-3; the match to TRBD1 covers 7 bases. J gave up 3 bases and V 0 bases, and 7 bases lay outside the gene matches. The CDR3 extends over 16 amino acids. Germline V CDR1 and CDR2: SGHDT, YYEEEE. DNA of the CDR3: TGTGCCAGCAGCTTGGGACAGGGCCGGGGAACAGATACGCAGTATTTT. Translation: CASSLGQGRGTDTQYF.

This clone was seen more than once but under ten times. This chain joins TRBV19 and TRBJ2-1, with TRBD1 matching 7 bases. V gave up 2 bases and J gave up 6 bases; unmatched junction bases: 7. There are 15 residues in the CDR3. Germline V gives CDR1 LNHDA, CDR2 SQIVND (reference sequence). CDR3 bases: TGTGCCAGTAGTATAAGGACAGGTTTCCGCAATGAGCAGTTCTTC. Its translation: CASSIRTGFRNEQFF.

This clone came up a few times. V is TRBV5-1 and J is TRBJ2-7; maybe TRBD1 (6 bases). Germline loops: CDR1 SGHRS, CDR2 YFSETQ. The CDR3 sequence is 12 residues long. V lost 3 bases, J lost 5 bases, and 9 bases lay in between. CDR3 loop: CASSSSGDEQYF. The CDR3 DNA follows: TGCGCCAGCAGCTCCTCAGGGGACGAGCAGTACTTC.

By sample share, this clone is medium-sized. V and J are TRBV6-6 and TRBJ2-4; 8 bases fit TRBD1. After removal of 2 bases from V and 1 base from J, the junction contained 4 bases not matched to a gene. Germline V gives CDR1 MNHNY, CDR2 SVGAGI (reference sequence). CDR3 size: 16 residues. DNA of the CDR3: TGTGCCAGCAGTTACCCGCAGGGGGCGGCCAAAAACATTCAGTACTTC. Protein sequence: CASSYPQGAAKNIQYF.

This chain's CDR3 is CASILTGGPNEQFF. CDR3 nucleotides: TGTGCCAGCATCCTGACGGGAGGGCCGAATGAGCAGTTCTTC. V and J are TRBV25-1 and TRBJ2-1; 8 nucleotides line up with TRBD2. The junction had 9 bases not matched to a gene; V was cut back by 7 bases and J by 7 bases. The CDR3 is 14 residues long. The germline V gene encodes CDR1 MGHDK and CDR2 SYGVNS.

CDR3 residues: CASSYSGQAYF. DNA of the CDR3: TGTGCCAGCAGTTACTCAGGACAGGCCTACTTC. The chain carries TRBV6-5 and TRBJ2-7; the match to TRBD1 covers 7 bases. In germline, CDR1 is MNHEY, CDR2 SVGAGI. Trimming at V came to 0 bases and at J to 13 bases, leaving 3 bases not matched to a gene. This CDR3 region has 11 residues.

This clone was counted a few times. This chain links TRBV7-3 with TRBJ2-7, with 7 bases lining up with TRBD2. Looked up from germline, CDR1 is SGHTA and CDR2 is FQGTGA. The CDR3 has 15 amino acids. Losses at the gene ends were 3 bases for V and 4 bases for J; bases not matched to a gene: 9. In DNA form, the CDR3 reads TGTGCCAGCAGCTTCGTGAGCGGGGCAGGGTACGAGCAGTACTTC. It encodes CASSFVSGAGYEQYF.

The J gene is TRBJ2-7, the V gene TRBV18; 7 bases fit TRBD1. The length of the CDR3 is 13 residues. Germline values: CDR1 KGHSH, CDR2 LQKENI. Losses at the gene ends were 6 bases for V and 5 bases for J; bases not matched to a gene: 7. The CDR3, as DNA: TGTGCCAGCTCCGACAGGGACCGGGACGAGCAGTACTTC. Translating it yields CASSDRDRDEQYF.

DNA of the CDR3: TGTGCCAGCAGTCGCCTAGCGGGAGCACGGTTCTTC. It specifies CASSRLAGARFF. The V gene is TRBV28, the J gene TRBJ2-1; 10 bases align to TRBD2. This CDR3 is 12 amino acids long. The germline V gene has CDR1 MDHEN and CDR2 SYDVKM. The V gene end was trimmed by 5 bases and the J gene end by 15 bases; junction bases not matched to a gene: 7.

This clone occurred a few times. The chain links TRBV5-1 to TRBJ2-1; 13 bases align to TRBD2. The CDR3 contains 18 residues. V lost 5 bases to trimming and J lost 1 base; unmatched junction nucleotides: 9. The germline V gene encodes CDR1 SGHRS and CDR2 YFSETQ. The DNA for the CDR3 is TGCGCCAGCAGTTCATCGACTAGCGGGGGGAGATCCTACAATGAGCAGTTCTTC. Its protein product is CASSSSTSGGRSYNEQFF.

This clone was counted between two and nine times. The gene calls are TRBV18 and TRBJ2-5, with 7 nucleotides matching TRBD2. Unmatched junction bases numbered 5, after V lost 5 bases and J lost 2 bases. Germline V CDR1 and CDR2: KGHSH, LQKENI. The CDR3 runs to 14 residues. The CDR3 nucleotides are TGTGCCAGCTCATCCGGTAGCGGGCAAGAGACCCAGTACTTC. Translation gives CASSSGSGQETQYF. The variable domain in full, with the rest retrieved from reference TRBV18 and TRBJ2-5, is NAGVMQNPRHLVRRRGQEARLRCSPMKGHSHVYWYRQLPEEGLKFMVYLQKENIIDESGMPKERFSAEFPKEGPSILRIQQVVRGDSAAYFCASSSGSGQETQYFGPGTRLLVL.

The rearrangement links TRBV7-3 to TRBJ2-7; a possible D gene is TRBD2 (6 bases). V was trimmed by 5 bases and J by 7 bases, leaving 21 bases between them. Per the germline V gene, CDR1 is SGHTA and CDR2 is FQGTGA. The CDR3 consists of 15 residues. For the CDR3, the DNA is TGTGCCAGCAGCCCCCCCGGGACCCCGGAGGGGGAGCAGTACTTC. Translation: CASSPPGTPEGEQYF.

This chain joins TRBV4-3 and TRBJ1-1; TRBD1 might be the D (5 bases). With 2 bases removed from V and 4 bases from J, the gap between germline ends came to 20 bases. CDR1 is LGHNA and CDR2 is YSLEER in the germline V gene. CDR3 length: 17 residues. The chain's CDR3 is CASSQTARAVKATEAFF. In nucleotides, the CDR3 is TGCGCCAGCAGCCAAACCGCCAGGGCGGTTAAAGCCACTGAAGCTTTCTTT.

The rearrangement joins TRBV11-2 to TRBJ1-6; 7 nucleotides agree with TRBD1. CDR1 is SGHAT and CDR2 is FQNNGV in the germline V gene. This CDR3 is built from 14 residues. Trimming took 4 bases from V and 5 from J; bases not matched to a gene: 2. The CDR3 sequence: CASSSGTDNSPLHF. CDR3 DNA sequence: TGTGCCAGCAGCTCAGGGACAGATAATTCACCCCTCCACTTT.

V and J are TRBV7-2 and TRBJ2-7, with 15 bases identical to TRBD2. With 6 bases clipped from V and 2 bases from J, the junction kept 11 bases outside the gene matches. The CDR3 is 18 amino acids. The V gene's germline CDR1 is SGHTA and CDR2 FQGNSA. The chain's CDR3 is CASRRTGLAGGPTYEQYF. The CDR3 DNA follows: TGTGCCAGCAGGCGAACGGGACTAGCGGGGGGTCCGACCTACGAGCAGTACTTC.

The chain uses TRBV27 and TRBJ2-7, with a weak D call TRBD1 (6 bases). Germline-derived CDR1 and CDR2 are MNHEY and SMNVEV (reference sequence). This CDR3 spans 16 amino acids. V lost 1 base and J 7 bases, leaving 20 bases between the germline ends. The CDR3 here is CASSLYWGTQALEQYF. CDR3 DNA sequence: TGTGCCAGCAGTTTATATTGGGGGACACAAGCCCTAGAGCAGTACTTC.

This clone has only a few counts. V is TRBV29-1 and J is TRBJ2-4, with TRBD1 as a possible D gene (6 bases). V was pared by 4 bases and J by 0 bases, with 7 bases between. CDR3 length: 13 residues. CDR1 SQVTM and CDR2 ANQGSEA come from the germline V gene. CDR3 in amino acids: CSVGGLAKNIQYF. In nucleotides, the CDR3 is TGCAGCGTTGGGGGGCTAGCCAAAAACATTCAGTACTTC.

CDR3 amino acids: CASSRQGGDGYTF. As DNA, the CDR3 is TGCGCCAGCAGCCGACAGGGCGGGGATGGCTACACCTTC. This chain links TRBV4-3 with TRBJ1-2; 7 bases agree with TRBD1. Per germline, CDR1 LGHNA and CDR2 YSLEER. J gave up 6 bases and V 4 bases, and 5 bases lay outside the gene matches. CDR3 length: 13 amino acids.

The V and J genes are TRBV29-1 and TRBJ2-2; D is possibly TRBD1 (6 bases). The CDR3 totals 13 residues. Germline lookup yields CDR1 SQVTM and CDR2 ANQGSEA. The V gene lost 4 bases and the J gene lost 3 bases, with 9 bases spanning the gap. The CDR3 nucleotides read TGCAGCGTTGGCAGGGGAGACACCGGGGAGCTGTTTTTT. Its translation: CSVGRGDTGELFF.